The sequence of this T cell receptor beta chain was determined in a study of long-term antiretroviral therapy in people with HIV. As regards this clone: Its target is unknown.

Study-wide results and limits: Older ART regimens may have been in use when blood was drawn between the mid-2000s and the late 2010s. Clones showing expansion before ART dominated the repertoire at all time points.

Researchers report immunoSEQ v3.0 was run at survey level. Sequenced by immunoSEQ multiplex PCR; TCRdb stores in-frame clones only, minus some. This table has roughly 30,000 clones, about 87% appearing once. Trimming stripped 5 bases from V and 5 bases from J, with 13 bases between. CDR1 and CDR2 (germline): SGHAT, FQNNGV. The CDR3 consists of 14 residues. The chain carries TRBV11-2 and TRBJ2-1; D remains unclear. Source: unsorted PBMCs, taken 3.2 years before starting antiretroviral therapy. The sequence derives from a man aged 50-60 years with HIV. This CDR3 is CASSQITGHNEQFF. The CDR3 coding sequence is TGTGCCAGCAGCCAGATTACGGGTCACAATGAGCAGTTCTTC.